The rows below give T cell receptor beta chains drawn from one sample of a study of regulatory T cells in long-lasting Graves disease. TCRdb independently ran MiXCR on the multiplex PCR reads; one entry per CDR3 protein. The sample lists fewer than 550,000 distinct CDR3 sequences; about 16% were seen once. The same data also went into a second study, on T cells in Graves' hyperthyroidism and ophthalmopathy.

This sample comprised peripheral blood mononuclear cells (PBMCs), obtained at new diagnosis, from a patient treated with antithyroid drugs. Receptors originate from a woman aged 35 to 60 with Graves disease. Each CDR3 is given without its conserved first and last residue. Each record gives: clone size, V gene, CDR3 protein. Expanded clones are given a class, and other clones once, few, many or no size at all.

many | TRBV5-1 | ASSPERAGGQEQF
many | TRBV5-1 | ASSPQLGHTYNEQF
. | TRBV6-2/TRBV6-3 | ASSHGQGRLDGYT
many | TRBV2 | ASRKTGGGGDTQY
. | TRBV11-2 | ASSLNGGHPSIYEQY
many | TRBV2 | ASRPTSGEETQY
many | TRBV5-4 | ASSYDSTNYGYT
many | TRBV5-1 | ASSLGVSSGGQETQY
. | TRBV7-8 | ASSQGPGQDLF
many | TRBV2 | ASSEGVAQY
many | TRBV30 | AWTYEGTGETQY
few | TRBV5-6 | ASSRRLGDRGNEQF
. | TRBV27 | ASAREGHEQY
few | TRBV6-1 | ASSHPGKGSTEAF
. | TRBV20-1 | SAVIPGQRHYGYT
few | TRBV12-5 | ASGPPQGGLGLYEQY
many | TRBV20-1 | SARDGTGGEKLF
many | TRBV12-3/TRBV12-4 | ASSPSPGQGKTEAF
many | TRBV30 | AWKTLTTNEKLF
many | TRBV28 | ASRLDTGGSYEQY
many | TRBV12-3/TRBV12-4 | ASSLGLPGNTIY
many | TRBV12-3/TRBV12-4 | ASREDRGTNEQF
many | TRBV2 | ASTRGVPTNYGYT
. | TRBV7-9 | ASSLTAGTYGYT
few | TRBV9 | ASSPPLENTGELF
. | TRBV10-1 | ASSAAGTGGYT
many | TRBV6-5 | ASSHSTSEQF
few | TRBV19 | ASSPQGGSAGELF
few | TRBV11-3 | ASSPRGWAGSMSTEAF
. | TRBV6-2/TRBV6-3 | ASSYLYRTGAQPQH
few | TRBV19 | ASSEGPGQTQY
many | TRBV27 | ASSFRGSGALH